Below are 8 T cell receptor beta chains sequenced from a single sample in a study of T cell responses to AZD1222 COVID-19 vaccine. Here immunoSEQ multiplex PCR was the method, and the copy in TCRdb shows in-frame clones only, minus some. The sample carries more than 85,000 clones, roughly nine tenths recorded once. Specimen: peripheral blood, collected on day 0 of AZD1222 vaccination. The receptor source for this set is an adult in good health.

This clone was recorded once. The V gene is TRBV19, the J gene TRBJ2-7, with TRBD1 matching over 12 bases. This CDR3 spans 16 amino acids. V shed 4 bases, J shed 3 bases, and the junction held 7 bases outside the gene matches. Germline loops: CDR1 LNHDA, CDR2 SQIVND (reference sequence). For the CDR3, the DNA is TGTGCCAGTAGTACCCCCGGGACAGGGGGCGGCTACGAGCAGTACTTC. Translation: CASSTPGTGGGYEQYF.

V is TRBV24-1 and J is TRBJ2-3, with 8 bases that match TRBD1. Germline trimming cut 4 bases from V and 2 bases from J; bases unmatched to any gene: 4. Germline V lookup: CDR1 KGHDR, CDR2 SFDVKD. This CDR3 is 15 amino acids long. The CDR3 sequence is CATSDQGADTDTQYF. The CDR3 region has the DNA TGTGCCACCAGTGACCAGGGGGCGGACACAGATACGCAGTATTTT.

This clone was seen a single time. This chain connects TRBV5-1 to TRBJ1-1, with D tentatively TRBD1 (5 bases). Trimming stripped 4 bases from V and 1 base from J, with 14 bases between. The CDR3 contains 15 residues. Germline CDR1 is SGHRS and CDR2 is YFSETQ. CDR3 amino acids: CASSLEHGGNTEAFF. The CDR3 region has the DNA TGCGCCAGCAGCCTAGAACATGGGGGGAACACTGAAGCTTTCTTT.

The count of this clone is one. The rearrangement uses TRBV5-1 and TRBJ1-1; maybe TRBD1 (5 bases). V was pared by 4 bases and J by 1 base, with 11 bases between. The CDR3 has 14 residues. Per the germline V gene, CDR1 is SGHRS and CDR2 is YFSETQ. CDR3 loop: CASSRGTGNTEAFF. In nucleotides, the CDR3 is TGCGCCAGCAGCCGTGGGACGGGGAACACTGAAGCTTTCTTT.

The rearrangement links TRBV28 to TRBJ1-6, with 7 bases that match TRBD1. The CDR3 is 13 residues long. Unmatched junction bases numbered 10, after V lost 10 bases and J lost 10 bases. In germline, CDR1 is MDHEN, CDR2 SYDVKM. This CDR3 reads CATRQGLWSPLHF. CDR3 nucleotide sequence: TGTGCCACCAGACAGGGCCTTTGGTCACCCCTCCACTTT.

This clone appeared once. CDR3 nucleotide sequence: TGTGCCAGCCAAACCGTAGGGGACAGGGGTTACGAGCAGTACTTC. Amino acid sequence: CASQTVGDRGYEQYF. J is TRBJ2-7 and V is TRBV7-2; 10 bases are a match to TRBD1. The V and J ends lost 8 bases and 4 bases, in that order; junction bases with no gene match: 11. Germline CDR1 SGHTA, CDR2 FQGNSA. This CDR3 has 15 residues.

V and J are TRBV6-5 and TRBJ1-2, with D unclear. Trimming left V 2 bases short and J 8 bases short, with 12 bases between. CDR3 length: 13 amino acids. Germline V gene lookup returns CDR1 MNHEY and CDR2 SVGAGI. The DNA of the CDR3 is TGTGCCAGCAGTTACAGGCCCTCGGGGGGCTACACCTTC. It specifies CASSYRPSGGYTF.

The chain has TRBV9 and TRBJ2-1, with 10 bases that match TRBD2. Germline CDR1 reads SGDLS; CDR2 reads YYNGEE. This CDR3 has 17 residues. J was trimmed by 4 bases and V by 2 bases; bases with no gene match: 9. In DNA, the CDR3 is TGTGCCAGCAGCGTCGCCTGGACTAGCGGACTATACAATGAGCAGTTCTTC. Protein sequence: CASSVAWTSGLYNEQFF.